This T cell receptor (beta chain) was obtained from a study of T cell responses to AZD1222 COVID-19 vaccine. The CDR3 is 13 amino acids. CDR1 and CDR2 from the germline V gene are SGHDT and YYEEEE. J lost 8 bases, V lost 4 bases, and 5 bases had no gene match. Study-wide results and limits: Researchers report vaccine-associated CD4 TCRs spanning spike, with dominance at 160-218 and 743-854.

The assay was immunoSEQ multiplex PCR, and TCRdb's table has in-frame clones only and misses some. The repertoire has 120,000 to 150,000 clones, around four fifths of them found once; the top ten carry less than 5%. This clone was found a few times. What it recognizes is unknown. The receptor comes from an adult in good health. This sample comprised peripheral blood, obtained on day 0 of MenACWY control vaccination. This chain connects TRBV5-6 to TRBJ1-4; 7 nucleotides match TRBD1. The DNA of the CDR3 is TGTGCCAGCAGCCACCGGGACAGCGAAAAACTGTTTTTT. Protein sequence: CASSHRDSEKLFF.